This T cell receptor beta chain emerged from a study of blood T cell repertoires in COVID-19. This clone was found a few times. CDR3 size: 13 residues. Trimming shortened V by 3 bases and J by 5 bases, and 10 bases separated the two germline ends. In germline, CDR1 is MDHEN, CDR2 SYDVKM. Per the study methods: Amplifying reference gene primers gave estimates of nucleated cell counts. Profiled with immunoSEQ multiplex PCR; TCRdb holds only in-frame clones, not every one. The D gene and trimming were derived from the DNA, and the V and J assignments and clone size from that table. Of 130,000 to 150,000 clones in the sample, roughly four fifths are singletons; the top ten hold 9.2%.

Input material: PBMCs or T cells enriched from blood (not recorded which). The TCR originated in a middle-aged man who had recovered from COVID-19. The chain recombines TRBV28 with TRBJ2-5; D ambiguous. The CDR3 protein is CASSFPALETQYF. The DNA for the CDR3 is TGTGCCAGCAGTTTTCCCGCACTCGAGACCCAGTACTTC.